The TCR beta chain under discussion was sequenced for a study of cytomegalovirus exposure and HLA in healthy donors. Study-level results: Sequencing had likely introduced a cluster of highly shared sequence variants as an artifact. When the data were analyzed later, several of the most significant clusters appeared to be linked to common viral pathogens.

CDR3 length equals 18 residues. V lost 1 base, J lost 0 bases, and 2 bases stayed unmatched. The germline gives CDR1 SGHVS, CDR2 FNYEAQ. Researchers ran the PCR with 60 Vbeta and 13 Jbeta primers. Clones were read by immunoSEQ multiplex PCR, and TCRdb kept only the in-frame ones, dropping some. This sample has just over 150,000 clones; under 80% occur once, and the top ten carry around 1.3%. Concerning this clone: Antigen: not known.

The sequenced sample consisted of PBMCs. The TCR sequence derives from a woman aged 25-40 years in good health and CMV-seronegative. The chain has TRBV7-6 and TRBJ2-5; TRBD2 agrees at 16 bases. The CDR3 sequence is CASSLGGLAGGNQETQYF. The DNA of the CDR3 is TGTGCCAGCAGCTTAGGGGGACTAGCGGGGGGGAACCAAGAGACCCAGTACTTC.